The rows below give T cell receptor beta chains drawn from one sample of a study of shared clonotypes between healthy human individuals. Produced via immunoSEQ multiplex PCR; TCRdb's table is partial and in-frame only. This table has over 2 million clones, just under 95% appearing once. The specimen was naive CD4+ T cells from PBMCs. These receptors originate from a man aged 18-30 years in good health. Some clones in this sample may be carry-over from other donors' samples. Each CDR3 is given with its conserved first and last residue. Fields, in order: J gene, clone size, V gene, D gene, CDR3 protein, CDR3 DNA. D genes are given only for firm matches. Where a row states a size, it is once, few, many or the class of an expanded clone; other rows omit it.

j_gene: TRBJ2-7; abundance: NA; v_gene: TRBV5-4; d_gene: TRBD1; CDR3aa: CASSPGQGYSYEQYF; CDR3nt: TGTGCCAGCAGCCCCGGACAGGGTTACTCCTACGAGCAGTACTTC
j_gene: TRBJ2-3; abundance: NA; v_gene: TRBV29-1; d_gene: NA; CDR3aa: CSVLGRASTDTQYF; CDR3nt: TGCAGCGTTTTAGGGAGAGCTAGCACAGATACGCAGTATTTT
j_gene: TRBJ1-1; abundance: NA; v_gene: TRBV28; d_gene: NA; CDR3aa: CASSLRLQVAEAFF; CDR3nt: TGTGCCAGCAGTCTCCGCCTCCAAGTGGCTGAAGCTTTCTTT
j_gene: TRBJ1-2; abundance: NA; v_gene: TRBV12-5; d_gene: TRBD1; CDR3aa: CAGGQGAYGYTF; CDR3nt: TGTGCTGGGGGACAGGGGGCCTATGGCTACACCTTC
j_gene: TRBJ2-4; abundance: NA; v_gene: TRBV9; d_gene: TRBD1; CDR3aa: CASSPRGPRQGIAKNIQYF; CDR3nt: TGTGCCAGCAGCCCCCGAGGCCCACGACAGGGGATAGCCAAAAACATTCAGTACTTC
j_gene: TRBJ2-5; abundance: NA; v_gene: TRBV4-1; d_gene: TRBD2; CDR3aa: CASSPRLAEETQYF; CDR3nt: TGCGCCAGCAGCCCGAGACTAGCGGAAGAGACCCAGTACTTC
j_gene: TRBJ1-1; abundance: NA; v_gene: TRBV10-2; d_gene: NA; CDR3aa: CASSESGGSGMGNDEAFF; CDR3nt: TGCGCCAGCAGTGAGTCGGGGGGATCAGGGATGGGGAACGATGAAGCTTTCTTT
j_gene: TRBJ2-1; abundance: NA; v_gene: TRBV28; d_gene: NA; CDR3aa: CASSSAGQSSYNEQFF; CDR3nt: TGTGCCAGCAGTTCCGCGGGACAGAGCTCCTACAATGAGCAGTTCTTC
j_gene: TRBJ2-2; abundance: NA; v_gene: TRBV18; d_gene: TRBD2; CDR3aa: CASSPPLAGVGTGELFF; CDR3nt: TGTGCCAGCTCACCACCACTAGCGGGAGTAGGCACCGGGGAGCTGTTTTTT
j_gene: TRBJ2-1; abundance: NA; v_gene: TRBV2; d_gene: TRBD2; CDR3aa: CASSPLAGGSQSSYNEQFF; CDR3nt: TGTGCCAGCAGCCCGCTAGCGGGAGGATCCCAGAGCTCCTACAATGAGCAGTTCTTC
j_gene: TRBJ1-5; abundance: NA; v_gene: TRBV6-6; d_gene: NA; CDR3aa: CASSPTPGRNQPQHF; CDR3nt: TGTGCCAGCAGTCCAACACCGGGAAGGAATCAGCCCCAGCATTTT
j_gene: TRBJ2-7; abundance: NA; v_gene: TRBV27; d_gene: NA; CDR3aa: CASSPYGRGSYEQYF; CDR3nt: TGTGCCAGCAGCCCATACGGCAGGGGATCCTACGAGCAGTACTTC
j_gene: TRBJ2-7; abundance: NA; v_gene: TRBV9; d_gene: TRBD1; CDR3aa: CASSVGQGSYYEQYF; CDR3nt: TGTGCCAGCAGCGTAGGACAGGGGTCCTACTACGAGCAGTACTTC
j_gene: TRBJ2-7; abundance: NA; v_gene: TRBV28; d_gene: TRBD1; CDR3aa: CASSLLGTGGEQYF; CDR3nt: TGTGCCAGCAGTTTATTGGGCACAGGGGGCGAGCAGTACTTC
j_gene: TRBJ2-3; abundance: NA; v_gene: TRBV7-9; d_gene: NA; CDR3aa: CASSFGQPTDTQYF; CDR3nt: TGTGCCAGCAGCTTTGGCCAGCCCACAGATACGCAGTATTTT
j_gene: TRBJ1-1; abundance: once; v_gene: TRBV6-4; d_gene: TRBD1; CDR3aa: CASRGTGNTEAFF; CDR3nt: TGTGCCAGCAGAGGGACAGGTAACACTGAAGCTTTCTTT
j_gene: TRBJ2-7; abundance: NA; v_gene: TRBV18; d_gene: NA; CDR3aa: CASSPFKVGYEQYF; CDR3nt: TGTGCCAGCTCACCTTTTAAGGTCGGCTACGAGCAGTACTTC
j_gene: TRBJ1-1; abundance: NA; v_gene: TRBV11-2; d_gene: TRBD1; CDR3aa: CASRMGQGGRAFF; CDR3nt: TGTGCCAGCAGGATGGGACAGGGAGGGCGAGCTTTCTTT
j_gene: TRBJ2-7; abundance: NA; v_gene: TRBV30; d_gene: NA; CDR3aa: CAWSVGGALYEQYF; CDR3nt: TGTGCCTGGAGTGTAGGAGGGGCCCTGTACGAGCAGTACTTC
j_gene: TRBJ1-2; abundance: NA; v_gene: TRBV19; d_gene: TRBD1; CDR3aa: CASSIPGQLYGYTF; CDR3nt: TGTGCCAGTAGTATTCCGGGACAGCTCTATGGCTACACCTTC
j_gene: TRBJ2-7; abundance: once; v_gene: TRBV7-8; d_gene: NA; CDR3aa: CASSPPRGQRYEQYF; CDR3nt: TGTGCCAGCAGCCCCCCGAGGGGCCAACGCTACGAGCAGTACTTC
j_gene: TRBJ1-5; abundance: NA; v_gene: TRBV28; d_gene: NA; CDR3aa: CASSLTGTLTHPHF; CDR3nt: TGTGCCAGCAGCCTAACCGGGACATTAACCCACCCCCATTTT
j_gene: TRBJ2-1; abundance: NA; v_gene: TRBV10-3; d_gene: TRBD2; CDR3aa: CAIKRERSYNEQFF; CDR3nt: TGTGCCATCAAGCGGGAGAGGTCCTACAATGAGCAGTTCTTC
j_gene: TRBJ1-3; abundance: NA; v_gene: TRBV9; d_gene: NA; CDR3aa: CASSVADLRGTGNTIYF; CDR3nt: TGTGCCAGCAGCGTAGCTGATCTCCGGGGTACTGGAAACACCATATATTTT
j_gene: TRBJ1-5; abundance: NA; v_gene: TRBV7-2; d_gene: NA; CDR3aa: CASSPQRGNNQPQHF; CDR3nt: TGTGCCAGCAGCCCCCAGAGGGGGAACAATCAGCCCCAGCATTTT
j_gene: TRBJ1-3; abundance: NA; v_gene: TRBV6-5; d_gene: TRBD1; CDR3aa: CASRPRQGIGNTIYF; CDR3nt: TGTGCCAGCAGGCCCCGACAGGGGATTGGAAACACCATATATTTT
j_gene: TRBJ2-7; abundance: NA; v_gene: TRBV6-1; d_gene: NA; CDR3aa: CASSEAAESSYEQYF; CDR3nt: TGTGCCAGCAGTGAGGCGGCAGAAAGCTCCTACGAGCAGTACTTC
j_gene: TRBJ2-5; abundance: NA; v_gene: TRBV5-1; d_gene: NA; CDR3aa: CASSLLAEETQYF; CDR3nt: TGCGCCAGCAGCTTATTAGCGGAAGAGACCCAGTACTTC
j_gene: TRBJ2-5; abundance: once; v_gene: TRBV18; d_gene: TRBD1; CDR3aa: CASSRLQGSQETQYF; CDR3nt: TGTGCCAGCTCCAGATTACAGGGGTCCCAAGAGACCCAGTACTTC
j_gene: TRBJ2-3; abundance: NA; v_gene: TRBV5-1; d_gene: NA; CDR3aa: CASSWGIGTDTQYF; CDR3nt: TGCGCCAGCAGCTGGGGGATCGGCACAGATACGCAGTATTTT
j_gene: TRBJ1-5; abundance: NA; v_gene: TRBV19; d_gene: NA; CDR3aa: CASSILGPRGYQPQHF; CDR3nt: TGTGCCAGTAGTATTTTGGGCCCCAGGGGCTATCAGCCCCAGCATTTT
j_gene: TRBJ1-1; abundance: few; v_gene: TRBV9; d_gene: NA; CDR3aa: CASSVVSGNTEAFF; CDR3nt: TGTGCCAGCAGCGTAGTATCCGGGAACACTGAAGCTTTCTTT
j_gene: TRBJ1-6; abundance: NA; v_gene: TRBV5-1; d_gene: TRBD1; CDR3aa: CASSLGTGDQPLHF; CDR3nt: TGCGCCAGCAGCCTCGGGACAGGGGATCAACCCCTCCACTTT
j_gene: TRBJ1-4; abundance: NA; v_gene: TRBV2; d_gene: TRBD1; CDR3aa: CASSEQGGKLFF; CDR3nt: TGTGCCAGCAGTGAACAGGGGGGAAAACTGTTTTTT
j_gene: TRBJ2-1; abundance: few; v_gene: TRBV6-6; d_gene: NA; CDR3aa: CASSYSPEVDEQFF; CDR3nt: TGTGCCAGCAGTTACAGTCCGGAAGTTGATGAGCAGTTCTTC
j_gene: TRBJ2-7; abundance: NA; v_gene: TRBV5-4; d_gene: NA; CDR3aa: CASSISSYEQYF; CDR3nt: TGTGCCAGCAGCATTTCTTCCTACGAGCAGTACTTC
j_gene: TRBJ2-2; abundance: NA; v_gene: TRBV18; d_gene: NA; CDR3aa: CASSRLSFLVTGELFF; CDR3nt: TGTGCCAGCTCACGTCTTAGCTTCCTCGTAACCGGGGAGCTGTTTTTT
j_gene: TRBJ1-2; abundance: NA; v_gene: TRBV2; d_gene: NA; CDR3aa: CASSDEGSGYGYTF; CDR3nt: TGTGCCAGCAGTGATGAGGGGAGCGGCTATGGCTACACCTTC
j_gene: TRBJ2-3; abundance: NA; v_gene: TRBV5-1; d_gene: TRBD2; CDR3aa: CASSYGTSGRADTQYF; CDR3nt: TGCGCCAGCAGCTACGGGACTAGCGGGAGGGCCGATACGCAGTATTTT
j_gene: TRBJ1-1; abundance: NA; v_gene: TRBV4-1; d_gene: TRBD1; CDR3aa: CASSQGDSSYEAFF; CDR3nt: TGCGCCAGCAGCCAAGGGGACAGTTCATATGAAGCTTTCTTT
j_gene: TRBJ1-3; abundance: NA; v_gene: TRBV9; d_gene: NA; CDR3aa: CASSTSGNTIYF; CDR3nt: TGTGCCAGCAGCACTTCCGGAAACACCATATATTTT
j_gene: TRBJ2-7; abundance: once; v_gene: TRBV11-2; d_gene: TRBD2; CDR3aa: CASSFSGSRYEQYF; CDR3nt: TGTGCCAGCAGCTTTAGCGGGTCCCGCTACGAGCAGTACTTC
j_gene: TRBJ2-5; abundance: NA; v_gene: TRBV10-3; d_gene: TRBD2; CDR3aa: CAIRTSGGGGETQYF; CDR3nt: TGTGCCATCAGAACTAGCGGGGGCGGGGGAGAGACCCAGTACTTC
j_gene: TRBJ2-1; abundance: NA; v_gene: TRBV5-1; d_gene: NA; CDR3aa: CASSPSLGRSFSYNEQFF; CDR3nt: TGCGCCAGCAGCCCATCTTTGGGCCGGTCCTTCTCCTACAATGAGCAGTTCTTC
j_gene: TRBJ2-7; abundance: NA; v_gene: TRBV19; d_gene: NA; CDR3aa: CASSIRLPGEQYF; CDR3nt: TGTGCCAGTAGTATAAGGTTGCCCGGCGAGCAGTACTTC
j_gene: TRBJ2-5; abundance: once; v_gene: TRBV18; d_gene: TRBD1; CDR3aa: CASSPLGGTQETQYF; CDR3nt: TGTGCCAGCTCACCTCTAGGGGGCACACAAGAGACCCAGTACTTC